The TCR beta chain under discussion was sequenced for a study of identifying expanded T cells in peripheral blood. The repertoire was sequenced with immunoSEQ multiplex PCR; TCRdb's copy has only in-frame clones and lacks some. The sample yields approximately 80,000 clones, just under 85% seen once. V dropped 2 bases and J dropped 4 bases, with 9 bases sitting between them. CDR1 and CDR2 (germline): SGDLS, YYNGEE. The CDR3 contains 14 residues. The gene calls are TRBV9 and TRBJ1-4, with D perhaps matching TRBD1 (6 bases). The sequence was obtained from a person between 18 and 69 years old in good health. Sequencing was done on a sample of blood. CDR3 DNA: TGTGCCAGCAGCGTGGGGGCAGTTAATGAAAAACTGTTTTTT. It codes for CASSVGAVNEKLFF.